This T cell receptor (beta chain) was observed in a study of T cell repertoires in cytomegalovirus infection (dated by TCRdb to between 2018 and 2021). Background for the entire study: Peptide stimulations targeted recently identified HLA-C-restricted CMV epitopes, whose presentation resists viral immunomodulation, together with well-studied HLA-B-restricted epitopes. Because public TCR beta signatures pointed to carriage of CMV infection together with the matching HLA type, the HLA type of each donor mattered for the analysis.

Overall study results and their limits: Cumulative frequency of public TCR beta family members discriminated carriers of CMV infection plus the relevant HLA type in this cohort and an independent approximately 360-donor cohort. In the ex vivo response, HLA-C-restricted CMV-specific TCR beta clonotypes were dominant, and in two of eight donors the single most frequent clonotype came from this HLA-C-restricted group.

The sample's treatment or condition label, decoded: in vitro stimulation with specific CMV peptide epitopes to enrich CMV-specific T cells. Notes on this clonotype: There is no known antigen for this receptor. Per-base qualities were not stored, and no clone one base away is much larger.

TCRdb records Illumina HiSeq 1500 as the sequencer. TCRdb handled the public reads itself, with Q25 trimming in fastp and clone calling in MiXCR, and kept productive beta chains. Under each unique CDR3 protein, matching rows form one entry showing the most common genes and DNA. The sample includes about 770,000 distinct CDR3 sequences, with around 29% observed a single time. The ten largest account for about an eighth of the sample. The germline V gene sets CDR1 to SGHVS and CDR2 to FNYEAQ. The CDR3, cysteine through phenylalanine, is 14 amino acids long. The DNA shown is the 42-base CDR3, in frame from base 1. The trim is 2 bases for V and 5 bases for J, with a gap of 10 bases between the germline ends.

Sequencing used cultured CD8+ T cells from PBMCs, obtained from culture after CMV antigen stimulation. The chain is made from TRBV7-6 and TRBJ1-5; confidence is insufficient to name the D gene. This TCR was recovered from a human donor in good health (CMV status not recorded). Some clones in this sample may be carry-over from other donors' samples. The CDR3 region: CASSLSESDQPQHF. Here is the DNA: TGTGCCAGCAGCTTAAGTGAGAGCGATCAGCCCCAGCATTTT. The entire variable domain, with the stretches around the CDR3 drawn from the reference TRBV7-6 and TRBJ1-5 proteins, is GAGVSQSPRYKVTKRGQDVALRCDPISGHVSLYWYRQALGQGPEFLTYFNYEAQQDKSGLPNDRFSAERPEGSISTLTIQRTEQRDSAMYRCASSLSESDQPQHFGDGTRLSIL.